One sample yielded the 28 T cell receptor beta chains listed below, sequenced in a study of blood T cell repertoires in COVID-19. Clones were sequenced by immunoSEQ multiplex PCR, and TCRdb holds only the in-frame ones, with some missing. The sample lists about 120,000 clones, about 85% occurring once. Sequenced material: peripheral blood. The receptors were sampled from a woman aged 60-75 years with COVID-19, enrolled during active disease.

The table lists this clone with a count of one. The V and J genes are TRBV6-6 and TRBJ1-2; D remains unclear. Trimming removed 5 bases from V and 1 base from J, with 20 bases in between. CDR1 MNHNY and CDR2 SVGAGI come from the germline V gene (reference sequence). The CDR3 sequence is 17 residues long. The CDR3 sequence is CASSPEIAITLNYGYTF. CDR3 DNA: TGTGCCAGCAGTCCCGAGATCGCTATAACGCTTAACTATGGCTACACCTTC.

This chain links TRBV7-9 with TRBJ2-1, with D uncertain. Between the trimmed V and J ends, which lost 3 bases and 5 bases, there was a span of 8 bases. CDR3 length equals 13 residues. Germline V gene sequence: CDR1 SEHNR, CDR2 FQNEAQ (reference sequence). The CDR3 spells CASSFYNHNEQFF. Written as DNA, the CDR3 is TGTGCCAGCAGCTTTTACAATCACAATGAGCAGTTCTTC.

This clone came up a few times. The chain uses TRBV7-8 and TRBJ1-4, with D unresolved. The CDR3 contains 16 residues. V was shortened by 2 bases and J by 7 bases, with 17 bases between the two germline ends. Per germline, CDR1 SGHVS and CDR2 FQNEAQ. DNA of the CDR3: TGTGCCAGCAGCTTACCAGGCGGGGAAGTGGGTGAAAAACTGTTTTTT. Its protein is CASSLPGGEVGEKLFF. Complete variable domain (other parts from reference TRBV7-8 and TRBJ1-4): GAGVSQSPRYKVAKRGQDVALRCDPISGHVSLFWYQQALGQGPEFLTYFQNEAQLDKSGLPSDRFFAERPEGSVSTLKIQRTQQEDSAVYLCASSLPGGEVGEKLFFGSGTQLSVL.

The chain carries TRBV29-1 and TRBJ1-1, with a tentative D call TRBD1 (6 bases). The V and J ends lost 3 bases and 6 bases respectively, with 17 bases between them. This CDR3 has 14 residues. CDR1 and CDR2 (germline): SQVTM, ANQGSEA. As DNA, the CDR3 is TGCAGCGTTGAGGGACACGGAAGTACTGCTGAAGCTTTCTTT. Translating it yields CSVEGHGSTAEAFF.

The sample holds one count of this clone. The gene calls are TRBV30 and TRBJ1-3; TRBD1 might be the D (5 bases). The V end lost 0 bases, the J end lost 3 bases, and 12 bases lay between the germline ends. The CDR3 has 15 residues. The germline V gene encodes CDR1 GTSNPN and CDR2 SVGIG (reference sequence). The CDR3 loop is CAWSVRGTLGNTIYF. CDR3 nucleotide sequence: TGTGCCTGGAGTGTACGAGGGACTCTTGGAAACACCATATATTTT.

Details on this clone: This CDR3 is also generated by other DNA sequences in the sample. The J gene is TRBJ1-1, the V gene TRBV3-1 (or the pseudogene TRBV3-2); D call uncertain. Trimming pared 3 bases from V and 1 base from J, leaving 3 bases between. Per germline, CDR1 LGHDT and CDR2 YNNKEL (reference sequence). The CDR3 runs to 12 residues. CDR3 DNA sequence: TGTGCCAGCAGCCACAGGAACACTGAAGCTTTCTTT. Translated, it gives CASSHRNTEAFF.

The sample holds a few counts of this clone. This chain joins TRBV4-1 and TRBJ2-1; D is unclear. Germline lookup yields CDR1 MGHRA and CDR2 YSYEKL. The CDR3 runs 15 residues. Between the trimmed V and J ends, which lost 0 bases and 4 bases, there was a span of 10 bases. As DNA, the CDR3 is TGCGCCAGCAGCCAAGAAGGCACAGCTTACAATGAGCAGTTCTTC. Translation gives CASSQEGTAYNEQFF.

V usage is TRBV7-6 and J usage is TRBJ2-1, with 7 positions matching TRBD1. The CDR3 extends over 16 amino acids. V dropped 6 bases and J dropped 4; count of bases not matched to a gene: 12. From germline, CDR1 is SGHVS and CDR2 FNYEAQ. CDR3 residues: CASSQLPGTEYNEQFF. DNA of the CDR3: TGTGCCAGCAGTCAATTACCCGGGACAGAGTACAATGAGCAGTTCTTC.

This chain joins TRBV18 and TRBJ2-3, with TRBD1 identical over 9 bases. V lost 2 bases, J lost 7 bases, and 13 bases stayed unmatched. CDR1 and CDR2 (germline): KGHSH, LQKENI. CDR3 length: 17 residues. The CDR3 reads CASSPRAWDRVRYTQYF. The CDR3 coding sequence is TGTGCCAGCTCACCAAGAGCATGGGACAGGGTTCGTTATACGCAGTATTTT.

This clone was counted between two and nine times. The rearrangement links TRBV6-6 to TRBJ1-2, with 8 bases aligning to TRBD1. Germline V CDR1 and CDR2: MNHNY, SVGAGI (reference sequence). With 6 bases clipped from V and 6 bases from J, the junction kept 18 bases outside the gene matches. The CDR3 is made up of 17 amino acids. CDR3 residues: CASSRLPGQGSGDGYTF. CDR3 nucleotides: TGTGCCAGCAGCCGACTACCTGGACAGGGAAGTGGCGATGGCTACACCTTC.

The rearrangement joins TRBV27 to TRBJ2-1; D gene uncertain. The V gene's germline CDR1 is MNHEY and CDR2 SMNVEV (reference sequence). Between the trimmed V and J ends, which lost 6 bases and 2 bases, there was a span of 11 bases. The CDR3 contains 14 residues. CDR3 nucleotides: TGTGCCAGCAGCCCATTAACTACCTACAATGAGCAGTTCTTC. Translation gives CASSPLTTYNEQFF.

The chain links TRBV30 to TRBJ2-3; TRBD2 matches 8 bases. The CDR3 spans 14 residues. With 8 bases clipped from V and 5 bases from J, the junction kept 12 bases outside the gene matches. The germline gives CDR1 GTSNPN, CDR2 SVGIG (reference sequence). The CDR3 loop is CALSPLAGGDTQYF. The DNA of the CDR3 is TGTGCCCTGAGCCCTCTAGCGGGTGGAGATACGCAGTATTTT.

The chain uses TRBV6-6 and TRBJ1-3; weak D call: TRBD1 (5 bases). The CDR3 sequence is 14 residues long. The germline gives CDR1 MNHNY, CDR2 SVGAGI (reference sequence). V lost 5 bases and J lost 2, with 10 bases in between. CDR3 loop: CASSKRGAGNTIYF. The DNA of the CDR3 is TGTGCCAGCAGTAAAAGGGGTGCTGGAAACACCATATATTTT.

The chain recombines TRBV4-1 with TRBJ2-2; 8 positions agree with TRBD1. With 7 bases clipped from V and 3 bases from J, the junction kept 10 bases outside the gene matches. CDR1 MGHRA and CDR2 YSYEKL come from the germline V gene. CDR3 size: 16 residues. CDR3 DNA: TGCGCCAGCAACTCCCAGGGGGCGCTTGACACCGGGGAGCTGTTTTTT. Its translation is CASNSQGALDTGELFF.

The chain links TRBV5-4 to TRBJ1-1; unclear D gene. The V end was cut by 3 bases, the J end by 8 bases, with 17 bases between. The length of the CDR3 is 14 residues. CDR1 SGHNT and CDR2 YYREEE come from the germline V gene (reference sequence). CDR3 sequence (DNA): TGTGCCAGCAGCTCACCCGGAAGAGGTTTCGAAGCTTTCTTT. Translating it yields CASSSPGRGFEAFF.

The chain joins TRBV3-1 (or the pseudogene TRBV3-2) to TRBJ2-3; D unclear. This CDR3 contains 14 residues. The germline V gene has CDR1 LGHDT and CDR2 YNNKEL (reference sequence). V was clipped by 0 bases and J by 2 bases, with 6 bases between them. CDR3 in amino acids: CASSQDRDTDTQYF. CDR3 nucleotides: TGTGCCAGCAGCCAAGATCGAGACACAGATACGCAGTATTTT.

Remarks on this clone: A junction end diverges from the germline sequence, so it may reflect a read error. CDR3 sequence reads: CASTLGQGDNYGYTF. The CDR3 coding sequence is TGTGCCAGCACCTTGGGCCAAGGGGATAACTATGGCTACACCTTC. The chain recombines TRBV5-8 with TRBJ1-2, with D possibly matching TRBD1 (5 bases). This CDR3 comprises 15 residues. Germline-derived CDR1 and CDR2 are SGHTS and YDEGEE.

The chain is built from TRBV6-2 or TRBV6-3 and TRBJ2-5; TRBD2 agrees at 13 bases. CDR3 length: 17 residues. The V gene end was trimmed by 2 bases and the J gene end by 5 bases; junction bases not matched to a gene: 8. Germline V gene sequence: CDR1 MNHEY, CDR2 SVGEGT. CDR3 region: CASSYVGLAGDGETQYF. The CDR3, as DNA: TGTGCCAGCAGTTACGTAGGACTAGCGGGGGACGGCGAGACCCAGTACTTC.

V gene TRBV29-1 combines with J gene TRBJ2-3, with 7 bases identical to TRBD2. This CDR3 comprises 12 residues. Germline trimming cut 3 bases from V and 6 bases from J; bases unmatched to any gene: 3. The germline gives CDR1 SQVTM, CDR2 ANQGSEA. The CDR3 coding sequence is TGCAGCGTTGAGATTAGCGGGGATACGCAGTATTTT. Its translation: CSVEISGDTQYF.

The chain recombines TRBV29-1 with TRBJ1-3, with 9 bases matching TRBD1. Per germline, CDR1 SQVTM and CDR2 ANQGSEA. V dropped 3 bases and J dropped 5; count of bases not matched to a gene: 8. The length of the CDR3 is 15 residues. The CDR3 DNA reads TGCAGCGTTGATGCCGGGACAGGGAGTAGAAACACCATATATTTT. This codes for CSVDAGTGSRNTIYF. Full variable domain (outside the CDR3, taken from reference TRBV29-1 and TRBJ1-3): SAVISQKPSRDICQRGTSLTIQCQVDSQVTMMFWYRQQPGQSLTLIATANQGSEATYESGFVIDKFPISRPNLTFSTLTVSNMSPEDSSIYLCSVDAGTGSRNTIYFGEGSWLTVV.

The chain has TRBV6-1 and TRBJ2-3, with TRBD2 identical over 11 bases. Germline CDR1 is MNHNS and CDR2 is SASEGT. The CDR3 spans 16 residues. V shed 3 bases and J 4 bases; nucleotides not matched to a gene: 6. The CDR3 bases are TGTGCCAGCAGTGACAATAGCGGGGGGGTTGCAGATACGCAGTATTTT. Translated: CASSDNSGGVADTQYF.

The chain joins TRBV29-1 to TRBJ2-7; 8 bases match TRBD1. Per the germline V gene, CDR1 is SQVTM and CDR2 is ANQGSEA. This CDR3 has 14 residues. V was pared by 4 bases and J by 1 base, with 6 bases of the junction left unmatched. The CDR3 protein is CSVGDRTSSYEQYF. In nucleotides, the CDR3 is TGCAGCGTTGGGGACAGGACTTCTTCCTACGAGCAGTACTTC.

The chain recombines TRBV6-5 with TRBJ1-5; no firm D call. Germline V lookup: CDR1 MNHEY, CDR2 SVGAGI. The CDR3 has 12 amino acids. V lost 10 bases to trimming and J lost 7 bases, with 14 bases between them. CDR3: CANSGVKQPQHF. The CDR3 coding sequence is TGTGCCAACTCAGGTGTGAAACAGCCCCAGCATTTT.

The chain uses TRBV14 and TRBJ1-6; 11 nucleotides align to TRBD1. The CDR3 extends over 18 amino acids. V gave up 4 bases and J gave up 8 bases; unmatched junction bases: 13. Germline CDR1 reads SGHDN; CDR2 reads FVKESK. The CDR3 nucleotides are TGTGCCAGCAGCCCCCCTCCGTTCCGGACAGGGGGCGATTCACCCCTCCACTTT. Its translation: CASSPPPFRTGGDSPLHF.

The rearrangement uses TRBV5-1 and TRBJ1-3, with D tentatively TRBD1 (5 bases). This CDR3 is built from 16 residues. V dropped 2 bases and J dropped 1 base, with 13 bases sitting between them. The germline gives CDR1 SGHRS, CDR2 YFSETQ. The CDR3 DNA is TGCGCCAGCAGCTTCAACGGGGGTTTATCTGGAAACACCATATATTTT. As protein: CASSFNGGLSGNTIYF.

The chain employs TRBV5-5 and TRBJ1-2, with D possibly TRBD1 on 6 matching bases. The CDR3 spans 16 residues. CDR1 is SGHKS, CDR2 YYEKEE, per germline (reference sequence). V lost 4 bases, J lost 8 bases, and 24 bases lay in between. The CDR3 DNA sequence: TGTGCCAGCAGCCCGGGGGACACGGGGGGATCGGGAGGCTACACCTTC. Encoded protein: CASSPGDTGGSGGYTF.

This clone has just a few counts. The gene calls are TRBV5-1 and TRBJ2-3; 7 nucleotides match TRBD2. The V gene's germline CDR1 is SGHRS and CDR2 YFSETQ. The CDR3 totals 17 residues. V lost 0 bases to trimming and J lost 3 bases; unmatched junction nucleotides: 10. CDR3 coding DNA: TGCGCCAGCAGCTTGGTCCATAGCGGGTTAGGGACAGATACGCAGTATTTT. This codes for CASSLVHSGLGTDTQYF.

This chain connects TRBV6-2 or TRBV6-3 to TRBJ1-2; D is perhaps TRBD1 (6 bases). The CDR3 has 14 residues. Germline CDR1 MNHEY, CDR2 SVGEGT. Trimming pared 7 bases from V and 6 bases from J, leaving 18 bases between. The CDR3 protein is CASTPAVGADGYTF. Here the CDR3 DNA reads TGTGCCAGCACCCCGGCGGTGGGGGCCGATGGCTACACCTTC.